A single sample is the source of the 21 T cell receptor beta chains below, sequenced in a study of blood T cell repertoires in COVID-19. Clones were sequenced by immunoSEQ multiplex PCR, and TCRdb holds only the in-frame ones, with some missing. Of approximately 300,000 clones in the sample, 70% to 90% were seen once. The sequencing sample was made of peripheral blood. The source is a woman between 50 and 59 years old with active or convalescent COVID-19.

This sequence joins TRBV11-1 and TRBJ2-3; 9 nucleotides align to TRBD1. The CDR3 runs to 16 residues. Germline trimming cut 6 bases from V and 1 base from J; bases unmatched to any gene: 8. In germline, CDR1 is SGHAT, CDR2 FQDESV (reference sequence). CDR3: CASRQGQGKGTDTQYF. In DNA, the CDR3 is TGTGCCAGCAGACAGGGACAGGGTAAAGGCACAGATACGCAGTATTTT.

This rearrangement joins TRBV10-2 to TRBJ2-1; TRBD2 matches at 7 bases. The CDR3 spans 14 residues. J was trimmed by 4 bases and V by 6 bases; bases with no gene match: 6. Germline CDR1 reads WSHSY; CDR2 reads SAAADI. The CDR3 sequence is CASRGGSMYNEQFF. The CDR3 DNA is TGCGCCAGCAGGGGCGGGAGCATGTACAATGAGCAGTTCTTC.

This clone was observed once. The chain links TRBV6-6 to TRBJ1-1; weak D call: TRBD1 (5 bases). Germline values: CDR1 MNHNY, CDR2 SVGAGI (reference sequence). V lost 3 bases and J lost 0, with 11 bases in between. This CDR3 has 15 amino acids. In DNA, the CDR3 is TGTGCCAGCAGTTATTCGGAGGGGTTGAACACTGAAGCTTTCTTT. Protein sequence: CASSYSEGLNTEAFF.

This clone was picked up a small number of times. This chain links TRBV6-1 with TRBJ2-2, with a weak D call TRBD2 (7 bases). The CDR3 has 15 residues. Germline lookup yields CDR1 MNHNS and CDR2 SASEGT. V dropped 2 bases and J dropped 4 bases, with 11 bases sitting between them. The CDR3 sequence is CASSEWGGPTGELFF. CDR3 bases: TGTGCCAGCAGTGAATGGGGGGGGCCCACCGGGGAGCTGTTTTTT.

V usage is TRBV7-2 and J usage is TRBJ2-1; D unclear. The CDR3 is 13 amino acids. CDR1 SGHTA and CDR2 FQGNSA come from the germline V gene. Trimming took off 2 bases at V and 7 bases at J, with 9 bases between the two ends. CDR3 nucleotides: TGTGCCAGCAGCTTATATCCCCTTAATGAGCAGTTCTTC. The encoded protein is CASSLYPLNEQFF.

The CDR3 DNA is TGTGCCAGCAGTTACTCGGACACAACGGACATTCAGTACTTC. It encodes CASSYSDTTDIQYF. The rearrangement joins TRBV6-2 or TRBV6-3 to TRBJ2-4; weak D call: TRBD1 (5 bases). Trimming stripped 0 bases from V and 8 bases from J, with 11 bases between. CDR3 length: 14 amino acids. CDR1 and CDR2 from the germline V gene are MNHEY and SVGEGT.

The chain links TRBV11-2 to TRBJ1-2; D is unresolved. Germline V gives CDR1 SGHAT, CDR2 FQNNGV. This CDR3 region has 15 residues. V lost 4 bases to trimming and J lost 3 bases, with 15 bases between them. The CDR3 loop is CASSSEGPAYYGYTF. CDR3 coding DNA: TGTGCCAGCAGCTCGGAGGGTCCAGCGTACTATGGCTACACCTTC.

CDR3 loop: CAIRGQTGYNSPLHF. In DNA, the CDR3 is TGTGCCATCAGGGGGCAGACGGGTTATAATTCACCCCTCCACTTT. The J gene is TRBJ1-6, the V gene TRBV10-3, with D maybe TRBD1 (5 bases). The germline V gene encodes CDR1 ENHRY and CDR2 SYGVKD. V was trimmed by 6 bases and J by 4 bases, leaving 13 bases between them. CDR3 length: 15 amino acids.

This clone has more than one count but fewer than ten. This chain uses TRBV19 with TRBJ1-5; TRBD1 agrees at 11 bases. This CDR3 is built from 16 residues. Germline V gene lookup returns CDR1 LNHDA and CDR2 SQIVND (reference sequence). The V and J ends lost 3 bases and 6 bases, in that order; junction bases with no gene match: 7. DNA for the CDR3: TGTGCCAGTAGTATTTTGGACAGGGGGCAAGGTCAGCCCCAGCATTTT. Residues: CASSILDRGQGQPQHF. Full variable domain (rest looked up from reference TRBV19 and TRBJ1-5): DGGITQSPKYLFRKEGQNVTLSCEQNLNHDAMYWYRQDPGQGLRLIYYSQIVNDFQKGDIAEGYSVSREKKESFPLTVTSAQKNPTAFYLCASSILDRGQGQPQHFGDGTRLSIL.

This chain joins TRBV28 and TRBJ1-1; the match to TRBD1 covers 11 bases. Germline CDR1 is MDHEN and CDR2 is SYDVKM. The CDR3 loop spans 16 amino acids. V shed 4 bases and J 0 bases; nucleotides not matched to a gene: 4. CDR3 nucleotides: TGTGCCAGCAGTTCAGGACAGGGGGCGATGAACACTGAAGCTTTCTTT. The encoded protein is CASSSGQGAMNTEAFF. Together with reference TRBV28 and TRBJ1-1, the CDR3 gives the full variable domain: DVKVTQSSRYLVKRTGEKVFLECVQDMDHENMFWYRQDPGLGLRLIYFSYDVKMKEKGDIPEGYSVSREKKERFSLILESASTNQTSMYLCASSSGQGAMNTEAFFGQGTRLTVV.

The J gene is TRBJ1-6, the V gene TRBV28; D is ambiguous. CDR3 length: 12 amino acids. The V end was cut by 6 bases, the J end by 9 bases, with 9 bases between. Germline CDR1 and CDR2: MDHEN and SYDVKM. CDR3 protein: CASSPTGSPLHF. The DNA for the CDR3 is TGTGCCAGCAGCCCTACGGGTTCACCCCTCCACTTT.

This chain connects TRBV27 to TRBJ2-3; the match to TRBD2 covers 8 bases. The V gene end was trimmed by 3 bases and the J gene end by 0 bases; junction bases not matched to a gene: 5. The germline V gene encodes CDR1 MNHEY and CDR2 SMNVEV (reference sequence). CDR3 length equals 16 residues. This CDR3 is CASSLRGGSSTDTQYF. The CDR3, as DNA: TGTGCCAGCAGTTTGCGCGGGGGGTCTAGCACAGATACGCAGTATTTT.

This sequence joins TRBV29-1 and TRBJ1-2; tentatively, D is TRBD1 (5 bases). The CDR3 loop spans 13 amino acids. V lost 2 bases and J lost 4, with 11 bases in between. Germline-derived CDR1 and CDR2 are SQVTM and ANQGSEA. The CDR3 nucleotides are TGCAGCGTTGAAATGAGGGGAGGCTATGGCTACACCTTC. This encodes CSVEMRGGYGYTF.

The chain is built from TRBV19 and TRBJ2-4, with D perhaps TRBD2 (5 bases). The CDR3 runs to 17 residues. The V end lost 4 bases, the J end lost 2 bases, and 18 bases lay between the germline ends. CDR1 and CDR2 (germline): LNHDA, SQIVND (reference sequence). CDR3 residues: CASSNAGVDRTKNIQYF. Written as DNA, the CDR3 is TGTGCCAGTAGTAATGCCGGGGTGGATCGGACCAAAAACATTCAGTACTTC.

V is TRBV4-3 and J is TRBJ1-2, with D possibly being TRBD1 (6 bases). Germline-derived CDR1 and CDR2 are LGHNA and YSLEER. The length of the CDR3 is 17 residues. The V end was cut by 0 bases, the J end by 4 bases, with 18 bases between. The CDR3 DNA is TGCGCCAGCAGCCAAGATCTTTGGGCAGGGGCCCCCTATGGCTACACCTTC. Its protein product is CASSQDLWAGAPYGYTF.

The rearrangement links TRBV7-2 to TRBJ1-2; 9 positions match TRBD1. CDR3 size: 14 residues. Germline trimming cut 5 bases from V and 7 bases from J; bases unmatched to any gene: 8. CDR1 and CDR2 (germline): SGHTA, FQGNSA. CDR3 region: CASSQDRGLRGYTF. CDR3 sequence (DNA): TGTGCCAGCAGCCAGGACAGGGGCCTCCGTGGCTACACCTTC.

The rearrangement uses TRBV7-8 and TRBJ2-3, with 9 nucleotides matching TRBD2. The CDR3 consists of 15 residues. CDR1 and CDR2 (germline): SGHVS, FQNEAQ. Trimming removed 0 bases from V and 9 bases from J; junction bases left unmatched: 7. In DNA form, the CDR3 reads TGTGCCAGCAGCTTAGCTGCGGGAGGGTTGGGGACGCAGTATTTT. Translating gives CASSLAAGGLGTQYF.

The V and J genes are TRBV6-5 and TRBJ1-1, with D possibly matching TRBD1 (6 bases). V shed 4 bases and J shed 0 bases, with 15 bases lying between them. Germline assignment: CDR1 MNHEY and CDR2 SVGAGI. The length of the CDR3 is 16 residues. The CDR3 spells CASSSAGGDMNTEAFF. CDR3 in DNA: TGTGCCAGCAGTTCGGCCGGGGGGGACATGAACACTGAAGCTTTCTTT.

V gene TRBV6-5 combines with J gene TRBJ2-7, with D possibly being TRBD1 (7 bases). The CDR3 sequence is 15 residues long. CDR1 is MNHEY, CDR2 SVGAGI, per germline. V shed 2 bases and J shed 3 bases, with 14 bases lying between them. The DNA for the CDR3 is TGTGCCAGCAGTTACGGGAGCAGGGGGGACTACGAGCAGTACTTC. The encoded protein is CASSYGSRGDYEQYF.

This clone occurred a few times. The gene calls are TRBV5-8 and TRBJ2-2, with 7 bases aligning to TRBD1. Germline V CDR1 and CDR2: SGHTS, YDEGEE. CDR3 length: 18 residues. Germline trimming cut 3 bases from V and 0 bases from J; bases unmatched to any gene: 11. For the CDR3, the DNA is TGTGCCAGCAGCTCTGGGACAGTCATAGACCCGAACACCGGGGAGCTGTTTTTT. Its translation is CASSSGTVIDPNTGELFF.

This clone was seen more than once but under ten times. The chain has TRBV10-3 and TRBJ2-1, with D unresolved. V was pared by 8 bases and J by 0 bases, with 11 bases between. The CDR3 runs 14 residues. Per germline, CDR1 ENHRY and CDR2 SYGVKD. The CDR3 bases are TGTGCCATCGGCCCACAGCACTCCTACAATGAGCAGTTCTTC. This translates into CAIGPQHSYNEQFF.